These 9 T cell receptor beta chains share one sample of origin, sequenced in a study of cytomegalovirus exposure and HLA in healthy donors. Both 60 Vbeta primers and 13 Jbeta primers went into the PCR. Profiling relied on immunoSEQ multiplex PCR, and the TCRdb table lists in-frame clones only, not all of them. The sample carries about 140,000 clones, less than 90% recorded once. Sequences were obtained from PBMCs. The receptors here all came from a man in his forties or fifties in good health and CMV-seronegative.

V usage is TRBV7-2 and J usage is TRBJ1-5, with 7 bases identical to TRBD1. CDR3 length: 15 residues. The germline V gene encodes CDR1 SGHTA and CDR2 FQGNSA. Unmatched junction bases numbered 8, after V lost 7 bases and J lost 2 bases. The DNA for the CDR3 is TGTGCCAGCACTCAGGGGGAGTGGGGCAATCAGCCCCAGCATTTT. This translates into CASTQGEWGNQPQHF.

V is TRBV25-1 and J is TRBJ2-1; TRBD2 aligns across 11 bases. Unmatched junction bases numbered 10, after V lost 2 bases and J lost 10 bases. Germline assignment: CDR1 MGHDK and CDR2 SYGVNS. This CDR3 comprises 16 residues. The DNA of the CDR3 is TGTGCCAGCAGTGAAGGATTAGCGGGAGGGCCTTTCGAGCAGTTCTTC. As protein: CASSEGLAGGPFEQFF.

V and J are TRBV11-2 and TRBJ2-5; 9 nucleotides match TRBD2. The closer fit of TRBJ2-7 to the DNA end suggests the J call may be wrong. The CDR3 has 16 amino acids. Germline V gives CDR1 SGHAT, CDR2 FQNNGV. CDR3 sequence reads: CASSLVTSGPIYEQYF. The CDR3 nucleotides read TGTGCCAGCAGCTTAGTAACTAGCGGGCCAATCTACGAGCAGTACTTC.

The V call is TRBV2, the J call TRBJ2-2; D might be TRBD2 (6 bases). Germline lookup yields CDR1 SNHLY and CDR2 FYNNEI. Deletions cut 0 bases from V and 5 bases from J, with 7 bases between. The CDR3 loop spans 14 amino acids. In nucleotides, the CDR3 is TGTGCCAGCAGTGAAGCCCGGGGGACCGGGGAGCTGTTTTTT. It yields the protein CASSEARGTGELFF.

This sequence joins TRBV19 and TRBJ2-5; TRBD1 aligns across 8 bases. Germline CDR1 LNHDA, CDR2 SQIVND (reference sequence). Trimming took 0 bases from V and 3 from J; bases not matched to a gene: 9. The CDR3 totals 17 residues. This CDR3 is CASSIDFTGTGEETQYF. CDR3 DNA: TGTGCCAGTAGTATAGACTTCACCGGGACAGGTGAAGAGACCCAGTACTTC.

The J gene is TRBJ1-5, the V gene TRBV7-2; 8 nucleotides agree with TRBD1. This CDR3 has 18 amino acids. Germline V gene lookup returns CDR1 SGHTA and CDR2 FQGNSA. The J segment lost 0 bases and the V segment lost 1 base, leaving 8 bases of the junction unmatched. The chain's CDR3 is CASSLGDRPLFSNQPQHF. In nucleotides, the CDR3 is TGTGCCAGCAGCTTAGGGGACAGGCCGTTATTTAGCAATCAGCCCCAGCATTTT. The variable domain in full, completed from reference TRBV7-2 and TRBJ1-5, reads GAGVSQSPSNKVTEKGKDVELRCDPISGHTALYWYRQSLGQGLEFLIYFQGNSAPDKSGLPSDRFSAERTGGSVSTLTIQRTQQEDSAVYLCASSLGDRPLFSNQPQHFGDGTRLSIL.

V is TRBV7-6 and J is TRBJ2-1, with 14 bases identical to TRBD2. Germline CDR1 and CDR2: SGHVS and FNYEAQ. With V trimmed by 1 base and J by 2 bases, 10 bases remained unmatched. This CDR3 comprises 20 residues. The DNA for the CDR3 is TGTGCCAGCAGCTTAGGAGGCGGGACTAGCGGGGGCTATACCTACAATGAGCAGTTCTTC. This gives the protein CASSLGGGTSGGYTYNEQFF. Supplemented by reference TRBV7-6 and TRBJ2-1, the full variable domain reads GAGVSQSPRYKVTKRGQDVALRCDPISGHVSLYWYRQALGQGPEFLTYFNYEAQQDKSGLPNDRFSAERPEGSISTLTIQRTEQRDSAMYRCASSLGGGTSGGYTYNEQFFGPGTRLTVL.

V gene TRBV28 combines with J gene TRBJ1-5; tentative D call: TRBD1 (5 bases). The CDR3 sequence is 14 residues long. The V end lost 6 bases, the J end lost 0 bases, and 9 bases lay between the germline ends. CDR1 is MDHEN and CDR2 is SYDVKM in the germline V gene. The CDR3 protein is CASRPQGSNQPQHF. The CDR3 DNA reads TGTGCCAGCAGGCCCCAGGGTAGCAATCAGCCCCAGCATTTT.

V and J are TRBV19 and TRBJ2-5; TRBD1 matches 9 bases. The ends lost 4 bases at V and 5 bases at J; junction bases unmatched: 8. The CDR3 is 15 residues long. CDR1 is LNHDA, CDR2 SQIVND, per germline (reference sequence). The CDR3 region has the DNA TGTGCCAGTAGTACAGGGGACAGGGTGGAGGAGACCCAGTACTTC. This codes for CASSTGDRVEETQYF.